The next 18 T cell receptor beta chains were all read from a single sample in a study of shared clonotypes between healthy human individuals. Naive-designated CD8 cells lacked CD45RO, were positively enriched for CCR7, and omitted terminally differentiated effector memory CD45RA+ cells. Sequencing was performed with immunoSEQ multiplex PCR; in TCRdb, only in-frame clones are kept and a portion is missing. The sample has around 2.1 million clones, roughly 91% seen once; the top ten hold about 1.8%. Sequencing input: naive CD8+ T cells from PBMCs. Receptor source: a man between 18 and 29 years old in good health. Some clones in this sample may be carry-over from other donors' samples.

This clone was recorded once. The chain combines TRBV4-3 with TRBJ2-3; TRBD2 aligns across 11 bases. V shed 3 bases and J 2 bases; nucleotides not matched to a gene: 1. Germline V gene data show CDR1 as LGHNA and CDR2 as YSLEER. CDR3 length equals 15 residues. CDR3 DNA sequence: TGCGCCAGCAGCCAGGGACTAGCGGCCACAGATACGCAGTATTTT. Its protein is CASSQGLAATDTQYF.

The chain carries TRBV11-3 and TRBJ2-7; D is ambiguous. V lost 1 base, J lost 0 bases, and 13 bases lay in between. The CDR3 has 16 amino acids. Germline V gene data show CDR1 as SGHNT and CDR2 as YENEEA. CDR3 residues: CASSLVTPRSSYEQYF. The CDR3 DNA sequence: TGTGCCAGCAGCTTAGTTACCCCGCGAAGCTCCTACGAGCAGTACTTC.

The rearrangement uses TRBV7-9 and TRBJ1-2; 7 nucleotides line up with TRBD1. CDR1 and CDR2 (germline): SEHNR, FQNEAQ (reference sequence). Trimming at V came to 5 bases and at J to 0 bases, leaving 9 bases not matched to a gene. This CDR3 is 16 amino acids long. The CDR3 spells CASSIGTAVTNYGYTF. The CDR3 region has the DNA TGTGCCAGCAGCATCGGGACAGCCGTTACTAACTATGGCTACACCTTC.

The chain employs TRBV2 and TRBJ1-1; D gene uncertain. The CDR3 is 14 amino acids. CDR1 SNHLY and CDR2 FYNNEI come from the germline V gene. V was shortened by 7 bases and J by 1 base, with 13 bases between the two germline ends. CDR3 residues: CASINRGANTEAFF. CDR3 nucleotides: TGTGCCAGCATCAACCGCGGAGCGAACACTGAAGCTTTCTTT.

There are a few counts of this clone. This specimen includes other DNA sequences encoding the same CDR3. The chain links TRBV27 to TRBJ2-7, with a tentative D call TRBD2 (5 bases). The CDR3 loop spans 13 amino acids. V was trimmed by 2 bases and J by 3 bases, leaving 8 bases between them. CDR1 is MNHEY, CDR2 SMNVEV, per germline (reference sequence). Here the CDR3 reads CASSLGGFYEQYF. CDR3 sequence (DNA): TGTGCCAGCAGTTTAGGCGGGTTCTACGAGCAGTACTTC.

The V gene is TRBV28, the J gene TRBJ1-5; maybe TRBD1 (6 bases). The CDR3 sequence is 17 residues long. Germline V lookup: CDR1 MDHEN, CDR2 SYDVKM. Trimming pared 4 bases from V and 0 bases from J, leaving 16 bases between. The CDR3 DNA is TGTGCCAGCAGTTATTCCGGGACAAGGTATAGCAATCAGCCCCAGCATTTT. It translates to CASSYSGTRYSNQPQHF.

The chain is built from TRBV7-9 and TRBJ2-7; tentatively, D is TRBD2 (5 bases). Trimming took off 3 bases at V and 6 bases at J, with 9 bases between the two ends. Germline lookup yields CDR1 SEHNR and CDR2 FQNEAQ (reference sequence). The CDR3 sequence is 12 residues long. CDR3 loop: CASSFRGSEQYF. Here the CDR3 DNA reads TGTGCCAGCAGCTTTAGAGGGTCCGAGCAGTACTTC.

The gene calls are TRBV29-1 and TRBJ2-1; D is perhaps TRBD2 (6 bases). Germline CDR1 SQVTM, CDR2 ANQGSEA. The CDR3 is 18 amino acids. The CDR3 DNA reads as TGCACCGTCTTGGGCGCTCACCGGACTACATCAGCCTACAATGAGCAGTTCTTC. It translates to CTVLGAHRTTSAYNEQFF.

On this clone: One end of the junction varies from germline; a read error may be responsible. Other DNA sequences in this sample translate to the same CDR3. The chain employs TRBV6-6 and TRBJ1-1; no clear D gene. The CDR3 is 13 residues long. Germline V lookup: CDR1 MNHNY, CDR2 SVGAGI (reference sequence). The CDR3 loop is CASTSTVSTEAFF. Here the CDR3 DNA reads TGTGCCAGCACTTCCACGGTGAGCACTGAGGCTTTCTTT.

The CDR3 nucleotides are TGTGCCATCCTCTCCCGGGATACGCAGTATTTT. Translation: CAILSRDTQYF. The J gene is TRBJ2-3, the V gene TRBV5-4; the D is unclear. CDR1 is SGHNT and CDR2 is YYREEE in the germline V gene (reference sequence). The CDR3 is made up of 11 amino acids. The ends were cut back, 9 bases at V and 6 bases at J, with 11 bases in the middle. Full variable domain (outside the CDR3, taken from reference TRBV5-4 and TRBJ2-3): ETGVTQSPTHLIKTRGQQVTLRCSSQSGHNTVSWYQQALGQGPQFIFQYYREEENGRGNFPPRFSGLQFPNYSSELNVNALELDDSALYLCAILSRDTQYFGPGTRLTVL.

The chain uses TRBV27 and TRBJ2-7, with D possibly being TRBD2 (6 bases). The CDR3 has 14 amino acids. CDR1 is MNHEY, CDR2 SMNVEV, per germline (reference sequence). The germline V and J ends were trimmed by 3 bases and 7 bases, with 16 bases remaining between them. The CDR3 region has the DNA TGTGCCAGCAGTTTTTCCCTAGCGTCGGGGGAGCAGTACTTC. Amino acids: CASSFSLASGEQYF.

V usage is TRBV19 and J usage is TRBJ1-5, with D unclear. In germline, CDR1 is LNHDA, CDR2 SQIVND (reference sequence). This CDR3 spans 15 amino acids. V was cut by 3 bases and J by 2 bases, with 11 bases left in between. The CDR3 nucleotides read TGTGCCAGTAGTATCTACCCAGGACGCAATCAGCCCCAGCATTTT. This gives the protein CASSIYPGRNQPQHF.

V and J are TRBV10-3 and TRBJ1-1; possible D gene TRBD1, 5 bases. The V end lost 0 bases, the J end lost 11 bases, and 13 bases lay between the germline ends. CDR1 is ENHRY and CDR2 is SYGVKD in the germline V gene. The CDR3 loop spans 13 amino acids. Here the CDR3 reads CAISESTGVQAFF. In DNA, the CDR3 is TGTGCCATCAGTGAGTCGACGGGGGTACAGGCTTTCTTT.

V and J are TRBV7-9 and TRBJ2-1; TRBD2 is a possible D gene (6 bases). CDR3 length: 15 residues. In germline, CDR1 is SEHNR, CDR2 FQNEAQ (reference sequence). V dropped 3 bases and J dropped 6 bases, with 15 bases sitting between them. The CDR3 sequence is CASSFSSWGVNEQFF. The CDR3, as DNA: TGTGCCAGCAGCTTTAGTTCGTGGGGGGTCAATGAGCAGTTCTTC.

The CDR3 spells CASSLGPNEQFF. DNA for the CDR3: TGTGCCAGCAGCCTGGGCCCCAATGAGCAGTTCTTC. The J gene is TRBJ2-1, the V gene TRBV9; D is unresolved. Per the germline V gene, CDR1 is SGDLS and CDR2 is YYNGEE. This CDR3 comprises 12 residues. The V end lost 4 bases, the J end lost 6 bases, and 8 bases lay between the germline ends.

Only one count was recorded for this clone. V usage is TRBV19 and J usage is TRBJ2-7; a weak D match, TRBD2 (5 bases). CDR1 is LNHDA, CDR2 SQIVND, per germline (reference sequence). The CDR3 contains 16 residues. V lost 7 bases and J lost 3, with 22 bases in between. CDR3 coding DNA: TGTGCCAGTACCTCTAGCTCATCACCCTCACTCTACGAGCAGTACTTC. Protein product: CASTSSSSPSLYEQYF.

The gene calls are TRBV27 and TRBJ2-1; 10 bases fit TRBD2. The J segment lost 8 bases and the V segment lost 3 bases, leaving 13 bases of the junction unmatched. Germline CDR1 reads MNHEY; CDR2 reads SMNVEV (reference sequence). This CDR3 region has 17 residues. The CDR3: CASSFQPSGSIVDEQFF. DNA of the CDR3: TGTGCCAGCAGTTTTCAGCCTAGCGGGAGTATTGTAGATGAGCAGTTCTTC.

The chain recombines TRBV11-2 with TRBJ2-1; 14 nucleotides align to TRBD2. From germline, CDR1 is SGHAT and CDR2 FQNNGV. The CDR3 has 17 amino acids. The ends lost 4 bases at V and 2 bases at J; junction bases unmatched: 4. CDR3 amino acids: CASSWGLAGDPYNEQFF. The CDR3 DNA reads TGTGCCAGCAGCTGGGGACTAGCGGGAGACCCCTACAATGAGCAGTTCTTC.